These 19 T cell receptor beta chains were sequenced from one sample in a study of CD4+ T cells in melanoma (dated by TCRdb to the early 2020s). The method behind the library was the immunoSEQ multiplex PCR assay. The table comes from immuneACCESS by way of TCRdb, which keeps in-frame sequences with V and J called. Part of the clones is missing from these tables; in studies checked, under half for an unresolved V gene and the rest for unknown reasons. Counted in this sample were roughly 10,000 clones; 60% to 80% of them appeared once. The ten largest account for roughly 9% of the sample. Sequencing was done on a sample of cells from a culture (not recorded whether cultured in vitro). The receptors stem from a human donor with melanoma.

The chain carries TRBV7-3 and TRBJ1-2; D is unresolved. The V end was cut by 5 bases, the J end by 4 bases, with 8 bases between. Germline values: CDR1 SGHTA, CDR2 FQGTGA. CDR3 size: 12 residues. CDR3 region: CASSREGYGYTF. Written as DNA, the CDR3 is TGTGCCAGCAGCCGCGAGGGCTATGGCTACACCTTC.

This chain links TRBV10-1 with TRBJ2-1, with 8 bases that match TRBD2. After removal of 9 bases from V and 7 bases from J, the junction contained 20 bases not matched to a gene. This CDR3 is 17 amino acids long. Per germline, CDR1 WNHNN and CDR2 SYGVQD (reference sequence). DNA for the CDR3: TGCGCCAGTTCGGATAGGGTAGCGGGGAGTAGAGGGAATGAGCAGTTCTTC. Its protein product is CASSDRVAGSRGNEQFF.

This clone was counted once. The chain links TRBV15 to TRBJ2-1; TRBD1 might be the D (5 bases). The CDR3 runs to 17 residues. The V end lost 5 bases, the J end lost 0 bases, and 17 bases lay between the germline ends. Germline V lookup: CDR1 LNHNV, CDR2 YYDKDF (reference sequence). Here the CDR3 DNA reads TGTGCCACCAGCGGGGCTATCTGGACACACTCCTACAATGAGCAGTTCTTC. This sequence encodes CATSGAIWTHSYNEQFF.

This clone was recorded once. The chain links TRBV30 to TRBJ2-3, with 9 bases fitting TRBD1. This CDR3 contains 14 residues. V lost 4 bases and J lost 2; bases outside the gene matches: 4. The germline gives CDR1 GTSNPN, CDR2 SVGIG (reference sequence). The CDR3 protein is CAWTQGASTDTQYF. Written as DNA, the CDR3 is TGTGCCTGGACACAGGGGGCCTCCACAGATACGCAGTATTTT.

In its sample, this clone was seen a few times. This sequence joins TRBV9 and TRBJ1-3; D unclear. V shed 0 bases and J shed 0 bases, with 4 bases lying between them. This CDR3 spans 14 amino acids. Germline-derived CDR1 and CDR2 are SGDLS and YYNGEE. CDR3 DNA: TGTGCCAGCAGCGTAGACAGCTCTGGAAACACCATATATTTT. It translates to CASSVDSSGNTIYF.

The chain links TRBV5-4 to TRBJ1-1, with D maybe TRBD1 (5 bases). V lost 5 bases and J 10 bases, leaving 24 bases between the germline ends. Looked up from germline, CDR1 is SGHNT and CDR2 is YYREEE (reference sequence). The CDR3 has 15 amino acids. The CDR3 DNA sequence: TGTGCCAGCAGTTTACTCAGGGACCGGCGATCTTCAGCTTTCTTT. Translated, it gives CASSLLRDRRSSAFF.

The chain couples TRBV18 to TRBJ2-5; D is ambiguous. The CDR3 totals 16 residues. Trimming left V 0 bases short and J 1 base short, with 12 bases between. Germline V CDR1 and CDR2: KGHSH, LQKENI. CDR3 residues: CASSPPNGRPQETQYF. The CDR3 DNA reads as TGTGCCAGCTCACCACCCAACGGCCGACCCCAAGAGACCCAGTACTTC.

In its sample, this clone was seen a few times. This sequence joins TRBV10-2 and TRBJ2-1; D is possibly TRBD2 (6 bases). V lost 8 bases and J lost 2, with 16 bases in between. This CDR3 region has 15 residues. CDR1 is WSHSY, CDR2 SAAADI, per germline. The DNA for the CDR3 is TGCGCCAGCGGGGGAGGCTGGACTACCTACAATGAGCAGTTCTTC. It translates to CASGGGWTTYNEQFF.

This clone showed up just a few times. DNA of the CDR3: TGCGCCAGCAGCCCGGGAGGGGCTCAGAGCTCCTATAATTCACCCCTCCACTTT. Translation: CASSPGGAQSSYNSPLHF. The gene calls are TRBV5-1 and TRBJ1-6; the D gene is possibly TRBD1 (5 bases). Germline lookup yields CDR1 SGHRS and CDR2 YFSETQ. The CDR3 is 18 amino acids. Trimming cost V 4 bases and J 0 bases, with 17 bases left between them.

This clone is a singleton in its sample. The chain carries TRBV14 and TRBJ1-2; D is ambiguous. Trimming pared 2 bases from V and 0 bases from J, leaving 7 bases between. Germline V gene lookup returns CDR1 SGHDN and CDR2 FVKESK. This CDR3 region has 14 residues. The CDR3 sequence is CASSQLHPNYGYTF. Written as DNA, the CDR3 is TGTGCCAGCAGCCAACTACATCCTAACTATGGCTACACCTTC.

The chain recombines TRBV6-4 with TRBJ2-1, with 8 bases identical to TRBD1. Losses at the gene ends were 10 bases for V and 5 bases for J; bases not matched to a gene: 13. CDR1 is MRHNA, CDR2 SNTAGT, per germline. The CDR3 is 15 amino acids. CDR3 bases: TGTGCCAACTACCCCGGACAGGGTGGTAACAATGAGCAGTTCTTC. It yields the protein CANYPGQGGNNEQFF.

The chain links TRBV6-5 to TRBJ2-5, with D possibly TRBD2 on 6 matching bases. From germline, CDR1 is MNHEY and CDR2 SVGAGI. Trimming pared 0 bases from V and 4 bases from J, leaving 15 bases between. The CDR3 contains 16 residues. DNA for the CDR3: TGTGCCAGCAGTTACTCGCCGGGACCCGGGGGAGAGACCCAGTACTTC. It specifies CASSYSPGPGGETQYF.

This clone was picked up a small number of times. The DNA of the CDR3 is TGTGCCAGCAGCCCCGGACAATTCTACGAGCAGTACTTC. Translating gives CASSPGQFYEQYF. This chain uses TRBV4-2 with TRBJ2-7, with D possibly being TRBD1 (5 bases). This CDR3 region has 13 residues. The V and J ends lost 4 bases and 3 bases respectively, with 10 bases between them. CDR1 and CDR2 from the germline V gene are LGHNA and YNFKEQ.

The chain recombines TRBV30 with TRBJ2-3; a possible D gene is TRBD2 (5 bases). The CDR3 sequence is 17 residues long. Germline CDR1 reads GTSNPN; CDR2 reads SVGIG (reference sequence). CDR3 amino acids: CARTAPGRGGLGDTQYF. The CDR3 DNA follows: TGTGCTCGGACTGCTCCTGGGCGTGGTGGGTTAGGAGATACGCAGTATTTT.

The V call is TRBV4-1, the J call TRBJ1-1, with D possibly TRBD1 on 6 matching bases. Trimming removed 7 bases from V and 2 bases from J, with 11 bases in between. Germline CDR1 is MGHRA and CDR2 is YSYEKL. CDR3 size: 13 residues. The CDR3 here is CASTKDSNTEAFF. The CDR3 DNA is TGCGCCAGCACCAAGGACAGTAACACTGAAGCTTTCTTT.

V is TRBV10-2 and J is TRBJ2-3; TRBD2 aligns across 10 bases. Trimming at V came to 6 bases and at J to 2 bases, leaving 5 bases not matched to a gene. The CDR3 totals 15 residues. Germline assignment: CDR1 WSHSY and CDR2 SAAADI. CDR3 sequence reads: CASRVAGGVTDTQYF. CDR3 nucleotides: TGCGCCAGCAGAGTAGCGGGGGGCGTCACAGATACGCAGTATTTT.

The table lists this clone with a count of one. The chain couples TRBV6-5 to TRBJ2-1, with 7 positions matching TRBD2. The germline V gene encodes CDR1 MNHEY and CDR2 SVGAGI. CDR3 length equals 13 residues. V shed 5 bases, J shed 12 bases, and the junction held 10 bases outside the gene matches. CDR3 nucleotide sequence: TGTGCCAGCAGTGTCTCGGGGCCGGGGGGGCAGTTCTTC. Translated, it gives CASSVSGPGGQFF.

DNA of the CDR3: TGTGCCTGGCTCGGGCTCAATGAGCAGTTCTTC. Translating it yields CAWLGLNEQFF. The chain is built from TRBV30 and TRBJ2-1; D is unclear. Germline CDR1 and CDR2: GTSNPN and SVGIG (reference sequence). The V end was cut by 5 bases, the J end by 6 bases, with 8 bases between. The CDR3 consists of 11 residues.

A few counts support this clone. The J gene is TRBJ2-3, the V gene TRBV7-3, with 8 bases that match TRBD2. CDR1 is SGHTA, CDR2 FQGTGA, per germline. This CDR3 spans 18 amino acids. Unmatched junction bases numbered 15, after V lost 2 bases and J lost 5 bases. For the CDR3, the DNA is TGTGCCAGCAGCTTAGAAGGGTCGGGAGGACTAGCCGGAGATACGCAGTATTTT. It specifies CASSLEGSGGLAGDTQYF.